These T cell receptor beta chains were read from a single sample in a study of early T cells in non-severe SARS-CoV-2 infection. Each CDR3 protein is one row after TCRdb ran MiXCR on the 5' RACE reads. This table holds over 30,000 distinct CDR3 sequences, roughly 6.6% found once. Material: whole blood, obtained at baseline. These receptors all stem from an adult who was a healthcare worker with PCR-confirmed SARS-CoV-2 infection or an uninfected control (not recorded which). CDR3s include the opening cysteine and the closing phenylalanine or tryptophan. D genes are given only for firm matches.

>-|14|TRBV20-1
CSARVAQDTGELFF
>TRBD1|17|TRBV28
CASSLMGQTSGANVLTF
>-|11|TRBV7-9
CASSFGEAAFF
>TRBD2|17|TRBV4-2
CASSQVIAGPNTGELFF
>-|11|TRBV12-3/TRBV12-4
CASRERNEQFF
>-|16|TRBV11-2
CASSLGLGGSTDTQYF
>TRBD1|15|TRBV6-2/TRBV6-3
CASSPGQGAGQPQHF
>TRBD1|15|TRBV28
CASSPVAQGNNEQFF
>TRBD1|16|TRBV5-1
CASSLARGGLGNEQFF
>TRBD1|17|TRBV6-2/TRBV6-3
CASSYQTLRDRGNEQFF
>-|14|TRBV7-8
CASSPGRESDTQYF
>-|15|TRBV19
CASSFSPGRLYEQYF
>-|13|TRBV10-3
CAISGVDFSPLHF
>-|14|TRBV7-3
CASSSGRPQAEAFF
>TRBD2|16|TRBV24-1
CATSGAGTTSYNEQFF
>TRBD2|17|TRBV7-8
CASRKTPSGSLGETQYF
>TRBD1|16|TRBV7-8
CASSSGQVSGANVLTF
>TRBD2|16|TRBV28
CASSPPAGEFNGEQFF
>-|16|TRBV4-1
CASSQMDLIVAGELFF
>-|14|TRBV6-6
CASSYARMYNEQFF
>-|17|TRBV7-9
CASNEDRDENSTDTQYF
>TRBD2|18|TRBV2
CASSAGLAGGPSYNEQFF
>TRBD1|18|TRBV29-1
CSVVSAGGFSSAYNEQFF
>-|13|TRBV20-1
CSAEGQGDQPQHF
>TRBD1|15|TRBV29-1
CSVEGGTGFYNEQFF